The entry that follows covers one TCR beta chain sequence. No antigen is known for it. No qualities accompany the bases; no much larger clone lies one base away. The trial excluded patients who had a history of autoimmune disease or who were on systemic immunosuppression. Peripheral blood for TCR sequencing was drawn from every dose cohort at baseline, at cycle 4 day 1 and at cycle 7 day 1. Samples came from an open-label, multicenter, first-in-human phase I dose-escalation trial of ivuxolimab. Adults with locally advanced or metastatic melanoma, renal cell carcinoma, hepatocellular carcinoma or head and neck squamous cell carcinoma were enrolled in the trial. Before TCR sequencing, CD4+ and CD8+ T cells were separately sorted from peripheral blood. The data derive from a study of OX40 agonist ivuxolimab in advanced cancers. In the study overall: Ivuxolimab was a fully human IgG2 agonistic monoclonal antibody targeting the costimulatory receptor OX40 (CD134). Peripheral TCRbeta sequencing was intended to test whether TCR sequence diversity was altered and clonal T-cell expansion was caused by ivuxolimab. The monotherapy dose-escalation portion (N of about 49 patients) of the phase I ivuxolimab trial is reported in the paper. In the dose-escalation cohort, around 80% of patients were male, and the mean age was roughly 56 years with a range of roughly 20 to 80. Prior anti-PD-1, anti-PD-L1 or anti-CTLA-4 therapy was permitted, and checkpoint inhibitors had been received by roughly 42% of dose-escalation patients. Intravenous ivuxolimab was administered to patients every 2 weeks at six dose levels: 0.01, 0.1, 0.3, 1.5, 3 and 10 mg/kg. Partial responses occurred in three dose-escalation patients, of whom one had hepatocellular carcinoma and two had cutaneous melanoma. Of the 50 to 55 dose-escalation patients, hepatocellular carcinoma was present in about 20, melanoma in around 15, renal cell carcinoma in 9 and head and neck cancer in 9. Broad study findings and their caveats: After ivuxolimab, CD8+ T cells had more expanded clones than CD4+ T cells on average. Antigen specificity was not determined for the clonally expanded peripheral T cells. At doses from 0.1 to 3.0 mg/kg, clonal expansion was seen in both CD4+ and CD8+ blood T cells between baseline and week 6. Low levels of normalized T-cell clonal expansion were also shown by some nonresponding patients. In partial responders in the 0.1-3.0 mg/kg groups, normalized peripheral clonal expansion was found to be among the lowest, especially among CD8+ T cells.

Genomic DNA was isolated from the sorted cells so that the TCRbeta CDR3 region could be sequenced. TCRbeta CDR3 regions were sequenced using the immunoSEQ Assay. In TCRdb, the immuneACCESS table is reduced to in-frame sequences with V and J assigned. These tables do not hold every clone; where another copy was compared, an unresolved V gene accounts for under half, and the others remain unexplained. The sample data list 90,000 to 100,000 clones, and around 85% of these were observed just once. The ten largest clonotypes hold 0.75% to 0.95% of the sample. From a lookup of the germline V gene, CDR1 and CDR2 are SGHAT and FQNNGV. The V and J ends are trimmed by 1 base and 2 bases, leaving 10 bases between them. The CDR3 goes from the cysteine to the phenylalanine over 15 residues. The kept DNA is CDR3 alone, 45 bases in frame from the first base.

Sequencing used CD4+ or CD8+ T cells sorted from blood, obtained in a trial of the OX40 agonist ivuxolimab. This TCR was recovered from an adult with an advanced solid tumor such as melanoma, head and neck, liver or kidney cancer. The rearranged segments are TRBV11-2 and TRBJ2-3, with TRBD1 tentatively as D gene (5 bases match). The DNA reads TGTGCCAGCAGCTTAGGGGCAGGGCCCACAGATACGCAGTATTTT. It specifies CASSLGAGPTDTQYF.